The present T cell receptor (beta chain) was sequenced within a study of cytomegalovirus exposure and HLA in healthy donors. Healthy bone marrow donors made up the donors. The PCR had 60 Vbeta and 13 Jbeta primers. The data were produced by immunoSEQ multiplex PCR, yet TCRdb's version contains in-frame clones alone and is incomplete. The data contain about 140,000 clones, around 80% of them singletons. Per germline, CDR1 LNHDA and CDR2 SQIVND (reference sequence). The J segment lost 4 bases and the V segment lost 3 bases, leaving 6 bases of the junction unmatched. The CDR3 consists of 15 residues. The chain joins TRBV19 to TRBJ2-1, with 7 bases that match TRBD2. The sequence derives from a female donor in good health and CMV-seronegative. Sample: PBMCs. CDR3 region: CASSIPYSGYNEQFF. The CDR3 DNA sequence: TGTGCCAGTAGTATCCCCTATAGCGGGTACAATGAGCAGTTCTTC.